The rows below give T cell receptor beta chains drawn from one sample of a study of blood T cell repertoires in COVID-19. Profiling relied on immunoSEQ multiplex PCR, and the TCRdb table lists in-frame clones only, not all of them. The sample records around 450,000 clones, about 90% being singletons. The sample comprised PBMCs or T cells enriched from blood (not recorded which). These receptors were collected from a man between 18 and 35 years old who had recovered from COVID-19. Both conserved end residues are part of each CDR3. Fields, in order: V gene, D gene, clone size, J gene, CDR3 DNA, CDR3 protein. The D gene is left open where the match is weak. Expanded clones get a size class; other rows say once, few or many, or leave the size out.

TRBV10-3	TRBD1	-	TRBJ1-2	TGTGCCATCTTTAGAACAGGGGATGGCGGCTACACCTTC	CAIFRTGDGGYTF
TRBV13	-	-	TRBJ1-3	TGTGCCAGCAGTTCCGGGCGAAGGCCAGGGGATTTT	CASSSGRRPGDF
TRBV12-3/TRBV12-4	-	-	TRBJ1-2	TGTGCCAGCAGTTCCTTAGCTAACTATGGCTACACCTTC	CASSSLANYGYTF
TRBV11-3	-	-	TRBJ1-1	TGTGCCAGCAGCCTACAGGGTGGAGCTTTCTTT	CASSLQGGAFF
TRBV6-5	-	-	TRBJ2-7	TGTGCCAGCAGTAACCGGGACATAACCTACGAGCAGTACTTC	CASSNRDITYEQYF
TRBV7-9	-	-	TRBJ2-5	TGTGCCAGCAGCACGCAGGGGGGAGAGACCCAGTACTTC	CASSTQGGETQYF
TRBV10-3	TRBD1	-	TRBJ1-5	TGTGCCATCAGCAGGGACAGGGAAGAACAGCCCCAGCATTTT	CAISRDREEQPQHF
TRBV7-3	-	-	TRBJ2-1	TGTGCCAGCAGCCCTGCCGGGGTCCACAATGAGCAGTTCTTC	CASSPAGVHNEQFF
TRBV4-1	-	-	TRBJ1-3	TGCGCCAGCAGCCAAGGAGGGGGAAAAGGGGCCGACTCTGGAAACACCATATATTTT	CASSQGGGKGADSGNTIYF
TRBV9	TRBD2	-	TRBJ2-1	TGTGCCAGCAGCCCCCGACTAGCGGGAGGAAGGGGAGAGCAGTTCTTC	CASSPRLAGGRGEQFF
TRBV9	-	-	TRBJ1-2	TGTGCCAGCAGCTCCCAGGGGACATTAGGCTATGGCTACACCTTC	CASSSQGTLGYGYTF
TRBV5-6	-	few	TRBJ2-7	TGTGCCAGCAGCTTTGGGACAAGCTACGAGCAGTACTTC	CASSFGTSYEQYF
TRBV20-1	TRBD2	-	TRBJ2-7	TGCAGTGCTAGTTCGTTTTTTAGCGGGATGTACGAGCAGTACTTC	CSASSFFSGMYEQYF
TRBV28	-	-	TRBJ1-1	TGTGCCAGCAGTTTACAGTACACTGAAGCTTTCTTT	CASSLQYTEAFF
TRBV18	-	-	TRBJ1-4	TGTGCCAGCTCACCGGACAGTACAACTAATGAAAAACTGTTTTTT	CASSPDSTTNEKLFF